This TCR beta chain appears in the sequencing data of a study of blood T cell repertoires in COVID-19. This clone was found once. J gave up 0 bases and V 4 bases, and 11 bases lay outside the gene matches. This CDR3 comprises 19 residues. Germline loops: CDR1 MGHRA, CDR2 YSYEKL. The data were produced by immunoSEQ multiplex PCR, yet TCRdb's version contains in-frame clones alone and is incomplete. This sample has around 85,000 clones, with 80% to 90% found just once. The receptor was isolated from a woman in her fifties or sixties with acute COVID-19. The genes are TRBV4-1 and TRBJ2-1; 11 bases line up with TRBD2. The specimen sequenced was PBMCs or T cells enriched from blood (not recorded which). The DNA for the CDR3 is TGCGCCAGCAGCCGCAAATCGTTAACTAGCGGGAGCTCCTACAATGAGCAGTTCTTC. It specifies CASSRKSLTSGSSYNEQFF.